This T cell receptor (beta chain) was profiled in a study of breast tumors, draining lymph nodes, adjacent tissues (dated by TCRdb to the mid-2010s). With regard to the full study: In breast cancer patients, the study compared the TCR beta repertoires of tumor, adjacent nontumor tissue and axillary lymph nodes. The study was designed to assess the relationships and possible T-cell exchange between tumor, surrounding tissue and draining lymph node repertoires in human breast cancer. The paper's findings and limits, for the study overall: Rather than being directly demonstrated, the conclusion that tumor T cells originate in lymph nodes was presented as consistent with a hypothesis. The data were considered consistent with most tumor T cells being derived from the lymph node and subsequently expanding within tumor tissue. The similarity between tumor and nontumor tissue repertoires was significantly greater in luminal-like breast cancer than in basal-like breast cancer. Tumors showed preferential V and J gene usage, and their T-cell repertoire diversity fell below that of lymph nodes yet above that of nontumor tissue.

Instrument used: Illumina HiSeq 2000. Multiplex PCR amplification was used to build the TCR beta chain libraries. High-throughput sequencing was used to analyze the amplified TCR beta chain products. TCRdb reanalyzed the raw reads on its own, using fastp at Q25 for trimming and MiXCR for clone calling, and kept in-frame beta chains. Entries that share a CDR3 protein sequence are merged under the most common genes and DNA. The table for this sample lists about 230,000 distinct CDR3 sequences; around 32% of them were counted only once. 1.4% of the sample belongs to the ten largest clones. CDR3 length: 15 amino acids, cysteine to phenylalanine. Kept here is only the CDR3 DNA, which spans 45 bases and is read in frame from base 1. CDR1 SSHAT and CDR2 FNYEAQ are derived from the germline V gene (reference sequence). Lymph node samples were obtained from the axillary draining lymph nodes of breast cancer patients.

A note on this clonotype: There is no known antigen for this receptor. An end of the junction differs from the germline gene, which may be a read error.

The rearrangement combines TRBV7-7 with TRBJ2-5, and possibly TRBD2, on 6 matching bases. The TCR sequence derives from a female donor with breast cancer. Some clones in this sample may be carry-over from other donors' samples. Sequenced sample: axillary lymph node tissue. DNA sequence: TGTGCTAGCAGCTCCAACCCGTCGGGGGAAGAGACCCAGTACTTC. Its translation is CASSSNPSGEETQYF.